This T cell receptor (beta chain) was retrieved from a study of T-cell reconstitution after alpha-beta-depleted transplantation in children. General study findings and limits: One year after transplant, T-cell counts and diversity came mostly from newly produced T cells.

This clonotype has at least ten counts. Antigen: not known. This CDR3 region has 14 residues. CDR1 DFQATT and CDR2 SNEGSKA come from the germline V gene (reference sequence). Trimming took 0 bases from V and 6 from J, leaving 12 bases between them. TCRbeta library construction was performed incorporating unique molecular identifiers. TCRdb reprocessed the PCR reads with MiXCR, giving one entry per CDR3 protein. The table lists about 300,000 distinct CDR3 sequences, around 7.3% of them singletons. The starting material was peripheral blood, obtained 360 days after TCRalphabeta/CD19-depleted stem cell transplant. The receptor's source is a female patient aged 2 to 10 who had a stem cell transplant for Fanconi anemia, so the T cells may come from the graft donor. The rearrangement links TRBV20-1 to TRBJ1-5; tentative D call: TRBD1 (6 bases). As DNA, the CDR3 is TGCAGTGCTAGAGATTGGCAGGGGCTTCAGCCCCAGCATTTT. This sequence encodes CSARDWQGLQPQHF.